This TCR beta chain was recorded in a study of blood T cell repertoires in COVID-19. Across the whole study: In each case, the material was cDNA or gDNA derived from T cells, B-cell-depleted T cells, or PBMCs.

The CDR3 runs 13 residues. V lost 7 bases, J lost 6 bases, and 9 bases stayed unmatched. Germline V gene lookup returns CDR1 SGHNT and CDR2 YYREEE (reference sequence). The protocol was immunoSEQ multiplex PCR, while the TCRdb copy is restricted to in-frame clones and leaves out a portion. The sample holds 140,000 or so clones, 65% to 90% seen once. The genes are TRBV5-4 and TRBJ2-7; 8 nucleotides line up with TRBD1. Sequencing input: peripheral blood. The sequence was obtained from a man aged 45-65 years with acute or convalescent COVID-19. Here the CDR3 reads CASGRQGSGEQYF. In DNA form, the CDR3 reads TGTGCCAGCGGGCGACAGGGGAGTGGCGAGCAGTACTTC.